The 17 T cell receptor beta chains given below trace back to one sample, sequenced in a study of control samples from healthy donors and cancer patients. Profiling relied on immunoSEQ multiplex PCR, and the TCRdb table lists in-frame clones only, not all of them. This repertoire shows 100,000 to 150,000 clones, roughly 92% found once; its top ten account for less than 0.65%. The sequenced sample consisted of PBMCs. Receptors were obtained from an elderly man with head and neck cancer.

The chain joins TRBV10-3 to TRBJ2-7; the match to TRBD1 covers 9 bases. Germline lookup yields CDR1 ENHRY and CDR2 SYGVKD. J lost 3 bases, V lost 10 bases, and 4 bases had no gene match. This CDR3 has 12 residues. The CDR3 loop reads CATRTGDYEQYF. CDR3 nucleotides: TGTGCCACCAGGACAGGGGACTACGAGCAGTACTTC.

The rearrangement joins TRBV28 to TRBJ1-2; D not resolved. With 3 bases removed from V and 8 bases from J, the gap between germline ends came to 10 bases. The CDR3 runs to 12 residues. In germline, CDR1 is MDHEN, CDR2 SYDVKM. The CDR3 reads CASSFRAGGYTF. The CDR3 bases are TGTGCCAGCAGTTTTAGAGCGGGGGGCTACACCTTC.

This chain links TRBV10-3 with TRBJ2-2, with no clear D. Germline V gives CDR1 ENHRY, CDR2 SYGVKD. The V and J ends lost 4 bases and 5 bases respectively, with 8 bases between them. The CDR3 length is 13 residues. Written as DNA, the CDR3 is TGTGCCATCAGTGGTTTAGTAACCGGGGAGCTGTTTTTT. Its translation is CAISGLVTGELFF.

The genes are TRBV3-1 (or the pseudogene TRBV3-2) and TRBJ1-3; 7 nucleotides match TRBD1. The V gene's germline CDR1 is LGHDT and CDR2 YNNKEL (reference sequence). V was clipped by 1 base and J by 4 bases; unmatched bases: 4. There are 15 residues in the CDR3. The CDR3 here is CASSQAGQLGNTIYF. The CDR3 DNA sequence: TGTGCCAGCAGCCAAGCGGGACAGTTGGGAAACACCATATATTTT.

The chain joins TRBV6-5 to TRBJ1-1; D gene ambiguous. The germline CDR1 and CDR2 sequences are MNHEY and SVGAGI. CDR3 length: 15 residues. The V gene lost 0 bases and the J gene lost 7 bases, with 15 bases spanning the gap. This CDR3 is CASSYSTTSTVEAFF. The CDR3 DNA follows: TGTGCCAGCAGTTACTCGACCACATCCACGGTTGAAGCTTTCTTT.

The chain combines TRBV19 with TRBJ1-2; D uncertain. This CDR3 spans 13 amino acids. Trimming stripped 8 bases from V and 8 bases from J, with 18 bases between. CDR1 is LNHDA, CDR2 SQIVND, per germline (reference sequence). CDR3 nucleotides: TGTGCCAGTCGCCTCCAGGCGGGGTACGGCTACACCTTC. Protein: CASRLQAGYGYTF.

This chain links TRBV7-9 with TRBJ1-6; D is uncertain. Germline lookup yields CDR1 SEHNR and CDR2 FQNEAQ (reference sequence). The CDR3 spans 14 residues. Trimming shortened V by 4 bases and J by 7 bases, and 11 bases separated the two germline ends. Here the CDR3 reads CASSSRGGNSPLHF. For the CDR3, the DNA is TGTGCCAGCAGCTCGCGCGGAGGCAATTCACCCCTCCACTTT.

Concerning this clone itself: The junction differs from germline at one of its ends, possibly a read error. Other nucleotide sequences from this sample produce the same CDR3. The V and J genes are TRBV27 and TRBJ2-7; D remains unclear. The CDR3 totals 17 residues. Germline CDR1 MNHEY, CDR2 SMNVEV (reference sequence). The CDR3, as DNA: TGTGCCAGCAGATACTCAGTACCACTTAAAAGCTCCTACGAGCAGTACTTT. Translation gives CASRYSVPLKSSYEQYF.

The V gene is TRBV7-9, the J gene TRBJ2-1, with unresolved D. V lost 1 base to trimming and J lost 10 bases, with 2 bases between them. The CDR3 is 10 residues long. Germline CDR1 SEHNR, CDR2 FQNEAQ (reference sequence). As DNA, the CDR3 is TGTGCCAGCAGCTTAGGGGAGCAGTTCTTC. Translating gives CASSLGEQFF.

This clone has only one observation. The chain uses TRBV19 and TRBJ1-5; TRBD1 might be the D (6 bases). The V end was cut by 4 bases, the J end by 4 bases, with 11 bases between. Per the germline V gene, CDR1 is LNHDA and CDR2 is SQIVND (reference sequence). The CDR3 spans 14 residues. CDR3 DNA sequence: TGTGCCAGTAGTAAACAGGGTGAGAATCAGCCCCAGCATTTT. Residues: CASSKQGENQPQHF.

This clone was detected only once. The J gene is TRBJ2-1, the V gene TRBV7-9; TRBD1 matches at 7 bases. V dropped 0 bases and J dropped 9; count of bases not matched to a gene: 11. The germline gives CDR1 SEHNR, CDR2 FQNEAQ (reference sequence). There are 16 residues in the CDR3. The CDR3 coding sequence is TGTGCCAGCAGCTTAGCTACAGGGGTCTTCGCTGGTGAGCAGTTCTTC. It translates to CASSLATGVFAGEQFF.

V and J are TRBV10-3 and TRBJ2-5; the match to TRBD1 covers 8 bases. Germline V lookup: CDR1 ENHRY, CDR2 SYGVKD. V shed 6 bases, J shed 0 bases, and the junction held 6 bases outside the gene matches. The CDR3 sequence is 15 residues long. For the CDR3, the DNA is TGTGCCATCAGCCGGAGGACAGGGAACCAAGAGACCCAGTACTTC. Translating it yields CAISRRTGNQETQYF.

This chain connects TRBV9 to TRBJ2-2; D possibly corresponds to TRBD2 (5 bases). The CDR3 runs 15 residues. With 1 base removed from V and 2 bases from J, the gap between germline ends came to 9 bases. Germline CDR1 and CDR2: SGDLS and YYNGEE. CDR3 protein: CASSVTGVNTGELFF. The CDR3 DNA sequence: TGTGCCAGCAGCGTAACCGGGGTAAACACCGGGGAGCTGTTTTTT.

As for this clone: One junction end disagrees with the germline gene, perhaps due to a read error. This chain connects TRBV6-6 to TRBJ2-7; D perhaps matches TRBD2 (7 bases). This CDR3 has 15 residues. From germline, CDR1 is MNHNY and CDR2 SVGAGI (reference sequence). This chain's CDR3 is CASCSQGGGSSEQYF. The DNA of the CDR3 is TGTGCCAGCTGCTCCCAGGGAGGGGGATCCTCCGAGCAGTACTTC.

This chain links TRBV5-6 with TRBJ1-2, with a tentative D call TRBD1 (6 bases). This CDR3 spans 14 amino acids. CDR1 is SGHDT and CDR2 is YYEEEE in the germline V gene. The V gene lost 4 bases and the J gene lost 5 bases, with 15 bases spanning the gap. The CDR3 nucleotides are TGTGCCAGCAGCCTCGGACAGTTTATTTATGGCTACACCTTC. It is translated as CASSLGQFIYGYTF.

V is TRBV11-2 and J is TRBJ1-4; D gene ambiguous. This CDR3 spans 14 amino acids. The germline gives CDR1 SGHAT, CDR2 FQNNGV. Trimming took 5 bases from V and 8 from J, leaving 15 bases between them. CDR3 in amino acids: CASSLLGVGEKLFF. The DNA for the CDR3 is TGTGCCAGCAGCCTCCTGGGAGTTGGGGAAAAACTGTTTTTT.

V is TRBV5-1 and J is TRBJ1-1, with 7 bases identical to TRBD1. Germline V lookup: CDR1 SGHRS, CDR2 YFSETQ. CDR3 length: 15 amino acids. The junction had 9 bases not matched to a gene; V was cut back by 2 bases and J by 5 bases. The CDR3 sequence is CASSLQPGGETEAFF. CDR3 nucleotides: TGCGCCAGCAGCTTACAACCAGGGGGGGAGACTGAAGCTTTCTTT.